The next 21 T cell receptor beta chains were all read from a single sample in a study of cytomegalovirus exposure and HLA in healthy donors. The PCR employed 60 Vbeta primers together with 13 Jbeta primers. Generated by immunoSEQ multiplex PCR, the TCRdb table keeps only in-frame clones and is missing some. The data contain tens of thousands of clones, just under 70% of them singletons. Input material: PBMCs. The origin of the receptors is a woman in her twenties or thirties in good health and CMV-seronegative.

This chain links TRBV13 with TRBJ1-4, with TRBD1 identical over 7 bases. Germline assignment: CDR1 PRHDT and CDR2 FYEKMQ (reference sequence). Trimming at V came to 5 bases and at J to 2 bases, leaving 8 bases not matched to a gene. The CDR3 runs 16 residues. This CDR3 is CASSLRQGSTNEKLFF. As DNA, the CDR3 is TGTGCCAGCAGCCTCCGACAGGGATCGACTAATGAAAAACTGTTTTTT.

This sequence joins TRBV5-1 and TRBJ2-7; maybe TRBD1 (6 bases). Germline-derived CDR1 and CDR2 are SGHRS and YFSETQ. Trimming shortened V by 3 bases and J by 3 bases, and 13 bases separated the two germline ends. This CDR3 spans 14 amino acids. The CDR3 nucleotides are TGCGCCAGCAGCTGGACACAGGGAGTCTACGAGCAGTACTTC. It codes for CASSWTQGVYEQYF.

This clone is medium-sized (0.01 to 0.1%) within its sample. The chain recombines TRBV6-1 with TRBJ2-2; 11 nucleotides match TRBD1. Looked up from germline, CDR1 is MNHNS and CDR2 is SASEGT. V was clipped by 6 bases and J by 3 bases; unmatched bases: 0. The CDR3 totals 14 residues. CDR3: CASRGQGDTGELFF. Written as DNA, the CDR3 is TGTGCCAGCAGGGGACAGGGGGACACCGGGGAGCTGTTTTTT.

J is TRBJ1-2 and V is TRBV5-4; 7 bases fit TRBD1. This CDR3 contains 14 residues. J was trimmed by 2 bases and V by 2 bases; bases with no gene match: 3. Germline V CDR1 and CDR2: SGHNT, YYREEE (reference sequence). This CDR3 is CASSLDRVNYGYTF. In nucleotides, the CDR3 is TGTGCCAGCAGCTTAGACAGGGTAAACTATGGCTACACCTTC.

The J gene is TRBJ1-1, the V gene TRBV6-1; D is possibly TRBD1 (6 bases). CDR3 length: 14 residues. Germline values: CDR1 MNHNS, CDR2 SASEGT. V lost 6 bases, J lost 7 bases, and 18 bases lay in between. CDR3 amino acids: CASRAGVEIVEAFF. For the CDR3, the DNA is TGTGCCAGCAGAGCAGGGGTGGAAATTGTTGAAGCTTTCTTT.

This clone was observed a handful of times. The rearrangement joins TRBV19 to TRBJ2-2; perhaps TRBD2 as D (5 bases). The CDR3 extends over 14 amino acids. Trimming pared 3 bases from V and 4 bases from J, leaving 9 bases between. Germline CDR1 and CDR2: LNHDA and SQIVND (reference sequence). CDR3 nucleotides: TGTGCCAGTAGTATGTGGGAGATCACCGGGGAGCTGTTTTTT. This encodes CASSMWEITGELFF.

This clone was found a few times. The CDR3 loop is CACTQDVGRYGYTF. CDR3 sequence (DNA): TGTGCCTGTACGCAGGATGTAGGCAGGTATGGCTACACCTTC. The V and J genes are TRBV4-2 and TRBJ1-2; no definite D call. Trimming removed 11 bases at V and 5 bases at J, with 21 bases between. The germline gives CDR1 LGHNA, CDR2 YNFKEQ. The CDR3 has 14 residues.

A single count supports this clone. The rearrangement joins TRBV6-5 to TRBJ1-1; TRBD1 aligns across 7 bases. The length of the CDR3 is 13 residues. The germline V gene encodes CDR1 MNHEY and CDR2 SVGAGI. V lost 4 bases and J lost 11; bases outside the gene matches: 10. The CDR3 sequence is CASSSRGDVVAFF. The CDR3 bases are TGTGCCAGCAGTTCCAGGGGGGACGTTGTTGCTTTCTTT.

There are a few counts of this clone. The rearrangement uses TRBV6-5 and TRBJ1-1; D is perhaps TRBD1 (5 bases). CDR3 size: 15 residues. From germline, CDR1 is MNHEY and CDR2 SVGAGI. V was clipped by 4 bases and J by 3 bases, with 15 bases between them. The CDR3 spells CASSFAQGSHTEAFF. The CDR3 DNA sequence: TGTGCCAGCAGTTTCGCCCAGGGATCGCACACTGAAGCTTTCTTT.

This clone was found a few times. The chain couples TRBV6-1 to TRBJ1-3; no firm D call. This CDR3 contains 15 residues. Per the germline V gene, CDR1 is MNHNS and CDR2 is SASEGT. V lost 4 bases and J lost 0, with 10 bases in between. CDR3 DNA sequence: TGTGCCAGCAGTGCGACACCAAACTCTGGAAACACCATATATTTT. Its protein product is CASSATPNSGNTIYF.

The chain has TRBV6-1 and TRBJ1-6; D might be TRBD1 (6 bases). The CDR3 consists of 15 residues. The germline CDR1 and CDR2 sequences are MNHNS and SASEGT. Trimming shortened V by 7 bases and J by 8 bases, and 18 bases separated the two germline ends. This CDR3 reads CASIDRNLRYSPLHF. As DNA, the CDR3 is TGTGCCAGCATCGACAGGAACTTACGATATTCACCCCTCCACTTT.

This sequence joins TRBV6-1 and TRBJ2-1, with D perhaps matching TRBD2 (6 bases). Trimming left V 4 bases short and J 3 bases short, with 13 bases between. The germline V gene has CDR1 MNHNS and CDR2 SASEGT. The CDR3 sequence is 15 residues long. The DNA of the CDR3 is TGTGCCAGCAGTGTGTGGGGGGATTACTACAATGAGCAGTTCTTC. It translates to CASSVWGDYYNEQFF.

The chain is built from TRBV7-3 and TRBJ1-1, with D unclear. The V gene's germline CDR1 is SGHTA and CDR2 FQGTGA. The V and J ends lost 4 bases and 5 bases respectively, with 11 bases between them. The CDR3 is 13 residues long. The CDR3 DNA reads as TGTGCCAGCAGCTATTATGAGGGAACTGAAGCTTTCTTT. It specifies CASSYYEGTEAFF.

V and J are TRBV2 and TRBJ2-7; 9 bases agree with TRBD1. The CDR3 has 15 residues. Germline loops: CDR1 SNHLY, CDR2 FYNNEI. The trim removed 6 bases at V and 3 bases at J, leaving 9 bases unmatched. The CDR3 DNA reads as TGTGCCAGCAGGGACCTCGGGACAGGGTACTACGAGCAGTACTTC. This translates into CASRDLGTGYYEQYF. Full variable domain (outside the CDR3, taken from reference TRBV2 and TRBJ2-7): EPEVTQTPSHQVTQMGQEVILRCVPISNHLYFYWYRQILGQKVEFLVSFYNNEISEKSEIFDDQFSVERPDGSNFTLKIRSTKLEDSAMYFCASRDLGTGYYEQYFGPGTRLTVT.

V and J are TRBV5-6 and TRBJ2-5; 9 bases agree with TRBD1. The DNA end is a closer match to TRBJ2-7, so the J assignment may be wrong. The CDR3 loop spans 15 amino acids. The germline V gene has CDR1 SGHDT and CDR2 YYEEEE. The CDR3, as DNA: TGTGCCAGCAGTCGGGACAGGGTGGCGTCCTACGAGCAGTACTTC. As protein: CASSRDRVASYEQYF.

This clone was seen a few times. DNA of the CDR3: TGTGCCAGTAGTATTGTTACAGGGGATGGCTACACCTTC. Translating gives CASSIVTGDGYTF. The rearrangement joins TRBV19 to TRBJ1-2; TRBD1 matches 7 bases. The germline CDR1 and CDR2 sequences are LNHDA and SQIVND (reference sequence). The V gene end was trimmed by 3 bases and the J gene end by 6 bases; junction bases not matched to a gene: 4. This CDR3 contains 13 residues.

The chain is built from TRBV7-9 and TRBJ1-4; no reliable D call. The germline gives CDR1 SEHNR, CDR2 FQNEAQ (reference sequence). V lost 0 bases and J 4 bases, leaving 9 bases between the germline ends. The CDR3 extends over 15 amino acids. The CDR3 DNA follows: TGTGCCAGCAGCTTAGCCGCAGGCCTTAATGAAAAACTGTTTTTT. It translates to CASSLAAGLNEKLFF.

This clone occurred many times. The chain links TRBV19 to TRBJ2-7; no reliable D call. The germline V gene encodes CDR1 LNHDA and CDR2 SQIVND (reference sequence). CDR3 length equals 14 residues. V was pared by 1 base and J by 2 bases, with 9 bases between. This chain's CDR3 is CASSIVGSAYEQYF. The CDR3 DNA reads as TGTGCCAGTAGTATAGTCGGGTCGGCCTACGAGCAGTACTTC. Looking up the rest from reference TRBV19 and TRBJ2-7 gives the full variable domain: DGGITQSPKYLFRKEGQNVTLSCEQNLNHDAMYWYRQDPGQGLRLIYYSQIVNDFQKGDIAEGYSVSREKKESFPLTVTSAQKNPTAFYLCASSIVGSAYEQYFGPGTRLTVT.

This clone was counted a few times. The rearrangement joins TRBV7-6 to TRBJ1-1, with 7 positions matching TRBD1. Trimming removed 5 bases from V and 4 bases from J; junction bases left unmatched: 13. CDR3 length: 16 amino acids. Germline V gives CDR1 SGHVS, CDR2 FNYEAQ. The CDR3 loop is CASSRDRAQPSTEAFF. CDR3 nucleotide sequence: TGTGCCAGCAGCCGAGACAGGGCTCAACCCTCCACTGAAGCTTTCTTT.

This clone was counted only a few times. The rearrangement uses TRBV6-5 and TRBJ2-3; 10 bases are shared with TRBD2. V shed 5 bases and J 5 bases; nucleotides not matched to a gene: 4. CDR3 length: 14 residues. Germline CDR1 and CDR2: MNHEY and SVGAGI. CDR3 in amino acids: CASSRSSGGDTQYF. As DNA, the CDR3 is TGTGCCAGCAGTAGGTCTAGCGGGGGAGATACGCAGTATTTT.

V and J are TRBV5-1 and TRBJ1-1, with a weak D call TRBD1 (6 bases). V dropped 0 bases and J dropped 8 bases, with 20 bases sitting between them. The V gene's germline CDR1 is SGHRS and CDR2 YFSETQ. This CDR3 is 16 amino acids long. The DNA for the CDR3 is TGCGCCAGCAGCTTGGGGATGACAGGCGGAACAGCGGAAGCTTTCTTT. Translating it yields CASSLGMTGGTAEAFF.